The 27 T cell receptor beta chains in this list originate from one sample, sequenced in a study of cytomegalovirus exposure and HLA in healthy donors listed by TCRdb under 2017. The library was made by the immunoSEQ multiplex PCR assay. For the multiplex PCR, a mixture combining 60 forward primers for TCR Vbeta segments and 13 reverse primers for TCR Jbeta segments was used. TCRdb's version of the immuneACCESS table is confined to in-frame rearrangements and falls short of the full clone set. An unresolved V gene accounts for under half of the shortfall where checked; the remainder is of unknown origin. The sample table contains 150,000 to 250,000 clones; only one count was recorded for roughly 79% of them. Less than 2% of the sample lies in the top ten. Sequenced: PBMCs. The receptors here all came from a man aged 25 to 45 in good health and CMV-seronegative.

The rearrangement links TRBV5-4 to TRBJ2-7, with D possibly matching TRBD2 (5 bases). Between the trimmed V and J ends, which lost 0 bases and 3 bases, there was a span of 7 bases. Germline CDR1 is SGHNT and CDR2 is YYREEE (reference sequence). The CDR3 totals 13 residues. The CDR3 DNA sequence: TGTGCCAGCAGCTTGGTAGAGGGCTACGAGCAGTACTTC. Its protein is CASSLVEGYEQYF.

This clone has just a few counts. The rearrangement links TRBV30 to TRBJ2-3, with a tentative D call TRBD2 (5 bases). Germline CDR1 reads GTSNPN; CDR2 reads SVGIG (reference sequence). The CDR3 totals 15 residues. Trimming shortened V by 3 bases and J by 2 bases, and 15 bases separated the two germline ends. The CDR3, as DNA: TGTGCCTGGAGGTCCCTAGCTGAGAACACAGATACGCAGTATTTT. Protein: CAWRSLAENTDTQYF.

This clone has more than one count but fewer than ten. J is TRBJ2-7 and V is TRBV25-1; 11 positions match TRBD1. V dropped 3 bases and J dropped 4; count of bases not matched to a gene: 11. The CDR3 has 17 residues. Germline assignment: CDR1 MGHDK and CDR2 SYGVNS. The DNA for the CDR3 is TGTGCCAGCAGTGAGAACTTAGGACAGGGGGCGAAGTACGAGCAGTACTTC. This codes for CASSENLGQGAKYEQYF.

J is TRBJ1-6 and V is TRBV10-1; TRBD1 might be the D (5 bases). V lost 7 bases and J lost 7, with 20 bases in between. Germline V lookup: CDR1 WNHNN, CDR2 SYGVQD (reference sequence). The CDR3 has 16 residues. Here the CDR3 reads CASIGQLGRGNSPLHF. The CDR3 DNA reads as TGCGCCAGCATCGGACAACTTGGGAGGGGAAATTCACCCCTCCACTTT.

The rearrangement uses TRBV27 and TRBJ1-4; D ambiguous. Germline V gene sequence: CDR1 MNHEY, CDR2 SMNVEV (reference sequence). The CDR3 consists of 13 residues. This CDR3 reads CASRIATNEKLFF. The DNA for the CDR3 is TGTGCAAGTAGGATAGCCACTAATGAAAAACTGTTTTTT.

Turning to this clone: At one end, the junction sequence differs from germline, possibly due to a read error. This rearrangement joins TRBV5-1 to TRBJ2-3; 7 bases line up with TRBD2. The germline V gene has CDR1 SGHRS and CDR2 YFSETQ. This CDR3 comprises 15 residues. Here the CDR3 DNA reads TGCGCCAGCAGCTCCCTGACTAGCAGCATAGATACGCAGTATTTT. It translates to CASSSLTSSIDTQYF.

This chain joins TRBV4-1 and TRBJ1-3; D gene unclear. Germline CDR1 MGHRA, CDR2 YSYEKL. Trimming stripped 5 bases from V and 1 base from J, with 12 bases between. The CDR3 covers 15 residues. CDR3 protein: CASSSLYSSGNTIYF. The CDR3 region has the DNA TGCGCCAGCAGCAGCCTTTACTCGTCTGGAAACACCATATATTTT.

The chain has TRBV7-3 and TRBJ2-1; 10 nucleotides agree with TRBD2. CDR1 is SGHTA and CDR2 is FQGTGA in the germline V gene. V lost 2 bases to trimming and J lost 6 bases; unmatched junction nucleotides: 4. The CDR3 length is 15 residues. The CDR3 protein is CASSLYSGRGNEQFF. The CDR3 region has the DNA TGTGCCAGCAGCTTATACAGCGGGAGGGGCAATGAGCAGTTCTTC. Complete variable domain (other parts from reference TRBV7-3 and TRBJ2-1): GAGVSQTPSNKVTEKGKYVELRCDPISGHTALYWYRQSLGQGPEFLIYFQGTGAADDSGLPNDRFFAVRPEGSVSTLKIQRTERGDSAVYLCASSLYSGRGNEQFFGPGTRLTVL.

V usage is TRBV25-1 and J usage is TRBJ2-7; the D gene is possibly TRBD1 (5 bases). CDR1 is MGHDK and CDR2 is SYGVNS in the germline V gene. The CDR3 consists of 10 residues. The V end was cut by 9 bases, the J end by 5 bases, with 8 bases between. The CDR3 loop is CARPQDEQYF. The CDR3 DNA is TGTGCCAGGCCACAGGACGAGCAGTACTTC.

This clone was observed a handful of times. The chain links TRBV18 to TRBJ1-1, with 11 bases aligning to TRBD1. This CDR3 is built from 16 residues. Per germline, CDR1 KGHSH and CDR2 LQKENI. Germline trimming cut 3 bases from V and 1 base from J; bases unmatched to any gene: 4. As DNA, the CDR3 is TGTGCCAGCTCACCCGGGACAGGGGGATGGAACACTGAAGCTTTCTTT. Its translation: CASSPGTGGWNTEAFF.

The V gene is TRBV11-1, the J gene TRBJ2-1; TRBD2 is a possible D gene (6 bases). The V gene's germline CDR1 is SGHAT and CDR2 FQDESV (reference sequence). V lost 5 bases, J lost 6 bases, and 20 bases lay in between. This CDR3 contains 16 residues. The CDR3 nucleotides are TGTGCCAGCAGCCCACCTGGTGGCGGGATGGGCAATGAGCAGTTCTTC. It yields the protein CASSPPGGGMGNEQFF.

V is TRBV6-1 and J is TRBJ2-7, with 8 bases lining up with TRBD1. The germline gives CDR1 MNHNS, CDR2 SASEGT. This CDR3 contains 15 residues. J lost 2 bases, V lost 4 bases, and 7 bases had no gene match. CDR3 DNA sequence: TGTGCCAGCAGTGGGGGGGACAGGCTTCCCTACGAGCAGTACTTC. This translates into CASSGGDRLPYEQYF.

The chain recombines TRBV19 with TRBJ1-5; 10 nucleotides line up with TRBD1. V was clipped by 6 bases and J by 6 bases; unmatched bases: 5. Germline V gene data show CDR1 as LNHDA and CDR2 as SQIVND (reference sequence). The CDR3 is 14 residues long. The CDR3 DNA sequence: TGTGCCAGTAGCCCGGGACAGGGGACTCAGCCCCAGCATTTT. Amino acid sequence: CASSPGQGTQPQHF.

This clone was found a few times. The gene calls are TRBV2 and TRBJ2-1; maybe TRBD1 (7 bases). This CDR3 is built from 15 residues. Germline V gene sequence: CDR1 SNHLY, CDR2 FYNNEI. V lost 4 bases, J lost 2 bases, and 12 bases lay in between. CDR3 sequence (DNA): TGTGCCAGCAGTGGCGGGACAGAACCCTACAATGAGCAGTTCTTC. The encoded protein is CASSGGTEPYNEQFF.

The gene calls are TRBV5-1 and TRBJ2-5; 7 positions agree with TRBD1. CDR3 size: 16 residues. Germline assignment: CDR1 SGHRS and CDR2 YFSETQ. Trimming cost V 2 bases and J 2 bases; bases outside gene matches: 9. The CDR3 sequence: CASSLQPTGVQETQYF. Here the CDR3 DNA reads TGCGCCAGCAGCTTACAACCAACAGGGGTACAAGAGACCCAGTACTTC.

This clone was seen more than once but under ten times. The chain recombines TRBV11-3 with TRBJ2-1, with 14 nucleotides matching TRBD2. The junction had 4 bases not matched to a gene; V was cut back by 3 bases and J by 6 bases. CDR3 length equals 16 residues. In germline, CDR1 is SGHNT, CDR2 YENEEA. The CDR3 loop reads CASSFLTSGRANEQFF. In DNA, the CDR3 is TGTGCCAGCAGCTTCTTGACTAGCGGGAGGGCCAATGAGCAGTTCTTC. Drawing the rest from reference TRBV11-3 and TRBJ2-1, the complete variable domain is EAGVVQSPRYKIIEKKQPVAFWCNPISGHNTLYWYLQNLGQGPELLIRYENEEAVDDSQLPKDRFSAERLKGVDSTLKIQPAELGDSAVYLCASSFLTSGRANEQFFGPGTRLTVL.

CDR3: CASSSGLAGVRHSYNEQFF. The CDR3 DNA is TGTGCCAGCAGCTCCGGACTAGCGGGAGTACGCCACTCCTACAATGAGCAGTTCTTC. The V and J genes are TRBV9 and TRBJ2-1, with 13 positions matching TRBD2. Germline-derived CDR1 and CDR2 are SGDLS and YYNGEE. This CDR3 spans 19 amino acids. V lost 4 bases and J lost 0; bases outside the gene matches: 10.

The chain combines TRBV28 with TRBJ2-7; D possibly corresponds to TRBD1 (5 bases). Germline lookup yields CDR1 MDHEN and CDR2 SYDVKM. This CDR3 has 14 amino acids. The V and J ends lost 4 bases and 2 bases respectively, with 12 bases between them. The CDR3 spells CASSYQGLPYEQYF. The CDR3 region has the DNA TGTGCCAGCAGTTACCAGGGTCTCCCCTACGAGCAGTACTTC.

The J gene is TRBJ2-5, the V gene TRBV5-1; maybe TRBD1 (5 bases). Germline V gene sequence: CDR1 SGHRS, CDR2 YFSETQ. Trimming cost V 0 bases and J 2 bases, with 8 bases left between them. The CDR3 sequence is 14 residues long. CDR3 DNA sequence: TGCGCCAGCAGCTTGGAGGGGCTTCAAGAGACCCAGTACTTC. This codes for CASSLEGLQETQYF.

This clone turned up a few times. V usage is TRBV15 and J usage is TRBJ2-2; D remains ambiguous. V was clipped by 1 base and J by 2 bases, with 5 bases between them. This CDR3 contains 14 residues. Germline assignment: CDR1 LNHNV and CDR2 YYDKDF (reference sequence). The CDR3 DNA reads TGTGCCACCAGCAGAGGGCTTAACACCGGGGAGCTGTTTTTT. Encoded protein: CATSRGLNTGELFF.

This clone was detected only a few times. The chain recombines TRBV28 with TRBJ1-4; TRBD1 is a possible D gene (6 bases). The CDR3 extends over 15 amino acids. CDR1 and CDR2 from the germline V gene are MDHEN and SYDVKM. V shed 1 base and J shed 6 bases, with 12 bases lying between them. The CDR3 DNA is TGTGCCAGCAGTTTATTCGGGGGGCAGTATGAAAAACTGTTTTTT. Protein: CASSLFGGQYEKLFF.

The chain employs TRBV7-9 and TRBJ1-4, with 10 bases lining up with TRBD1. The CDR3 loop spans 17 amino acids. From germline, CDR1 is SEHNR and CDR2 FQNEAQ (reference sequence). V shed 5 bases and J 3 bases; nucleotides not matched to a gene: 9. As DNA, the CDR3 is TGTGCCAGCAGCATAAGGACAGGGGGATTGGCTAATGAAAAACTGTTTTTT. Translated: CASSIRTGGLANEKLFF.

This sequence joins TRBV6-5 and TRBJ1-6; D remains unclear. The V gene's germline CDR1 is MNHEY and CDR2 SVGAGI. V was cut by 5 bases and J by 8 bases, with 10 bases left in between. CDR3 length: 13 amino acids. CDR3 region: CASSRREDSPLHF. The CDR3, as DNA: TGTGCCAGCAGTAGGAGGGAGGATTCACCCCTCCACTTT.

This chain uses TRBV7-2 with TRBJ1-5, with D perhaps TRBD1 (5 bases). The ends were cut back, 5 bases at V and 5 bases at J, with 16 bases in the middle. The CDR3 is made up of 15 amino acids. Germline V gene sequence: CDR1 SGHTA, CDR2 FQGNSA. DNA for the CDR3: TGTGCCAGCAGCCTCTATGGCAAGGGGCATCAGCCCCAGCATTTT. This translates into CASSLYGKGHQPQHF.

This clone was observed a few times. The chain has TRBV29-1 and TRBJ2-7, with 10 bases fitting TRBD2. Germline-derived CDR1 and CDR2 are SQVTM and ANQGSEA. The CDR3 covers 13 residues. Trimming cost V 6 bases and J 2 bases; bases outside gene matches: 4. CDR3 sequence reads: CSVRTSGAYEQYF. In DNA, the CDR3 is TGCAGCGTGCGGACTAGCGGAGCCTACGAGCAGTACTTC.

CDR3: CASSPRTGIYGYTF. CDR3 bases: TGTGCCAGCAGCCCGAGGACAGGGATCTATGGCTACACCTTC. V and J are TRBV7-3 and TRBJ1-2, with TRBD1 matching over 8 bases. The CDR3 loop spans 14 amino acids. From germline, CDR1 is SGHTA and CDR2 FQGTGA. Losses at the gene ends were 5 bases for V and 4 bases for J; bases not matched to a gene: 6.

The chain carries TRBV25-1 and TRBJ2-1, with 8 bases matching TRBD1. CDR1 is MGHDK, CDR2 SYGVNS, per germline. J gave up 8 bases and V 5 bases, and 8 bases lay outside the gene matches. This CDR3 contains 14 residues. CDR3 sequence reads: CASSPRQGIDEQFF. The CDR3 nucleotides are TGTGCCAGCAGTCCCCGACAGGGGATTGATGAGCAGTTCTTC. Drawing the rest from reference TRBV25-1 and TRBJ2-1, the complete variable domain is EADIYQTPRYLVIGTGKKITLECSQTMGHDKMYWYQQDPGMELHLIHYSYGVNSTEKGDLSSESTVSRIRTEHFPLTLESARPSHTSQYLCASSPRQGIDEQFFGPGTRLTVL.